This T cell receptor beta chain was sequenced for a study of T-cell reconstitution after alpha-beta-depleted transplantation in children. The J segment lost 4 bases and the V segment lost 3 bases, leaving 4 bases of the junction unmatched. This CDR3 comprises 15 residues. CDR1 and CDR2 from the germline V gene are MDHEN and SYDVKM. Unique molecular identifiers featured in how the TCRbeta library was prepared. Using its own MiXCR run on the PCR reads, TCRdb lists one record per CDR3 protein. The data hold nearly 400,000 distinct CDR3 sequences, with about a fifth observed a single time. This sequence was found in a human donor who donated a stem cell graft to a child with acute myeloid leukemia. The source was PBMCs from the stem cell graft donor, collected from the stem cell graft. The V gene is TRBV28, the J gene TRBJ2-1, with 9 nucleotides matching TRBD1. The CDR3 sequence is CASSFAQGAYNEQFF. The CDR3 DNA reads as TGTGCCAGCAGTTTTGCACAGGGGGCATACAATGAGCAGTTCTTC.